Shown below are 17 T cell receptor beta chains from a single sample sequenced in a study of memory B cells and T cells in multiple sclerosis. Generated by immunoSEQ multiplex PCR, the TCRdb table keeps only in-frame clones and is missing some. The table records over 35,000 clones, roughly 87% of them present only once. After stimulus-free culture, autoproliferating CFSE-dim and non-proliferating CFSE-high T cells were sequenced separately. Replicate wells were pooled after six to seven days of stimulus-free culture of about 47 million CFSE-labeled PBMCs. These receptors are not linked to any known antigen. Sequences were obtained from PBMCs from blood kept in culture. The receptors shown here come from a human donor with multiple sclerosis.

The chain has TRBV21-1 and TRBJ2-5; the table's D call, TRBD1, was not checked against the DNA. The DNA end is a closer match to TRBJ2-7, so the J assignment may be wrong. TRBV21-1 corresponds to a pseudogene. The CDR3 spans 16 residues. The CDR3 nucleotides are TGTGCCAGCAGGGGGCCAATGCTACACGTGTTAGACGAGCAGTACTTC. Translating it yields CASRGPMLHVLDEQYF.

This chain joins TRBV7-8 and TRBJ2-1; D remains unclear. Between the trimmed V and J ends, which lost 1 base and 4 bases, there was a span of 11 bases. This CDR3 has 15 residues. Germline loops: CDR1 SGHVS, CDR2 FQNEAQ. The CDR3 spells CASSLDGPSYNEQFF. In nucleotides, the CDR3 is TGTGCCAGCAGCTTAGACGGCCCCTCTTACAATGAGCAGTTCTTC.

The chain is built from TRBV10-1 and TRBJ2-3; D is undetermined. Trimming pared 4 bases from V and 6 bases from J, leaving 5 bases between. Germline lookup yields CDR1 WNHNN and CDR2 SYGVQD (reference sequence). This CDR3 spans 11 amino acids. CDR3 nucleotides: TGCGCCAGCAGTGCGGCGGATACGCAGTATTTT. It translates to CASSAADTQYF.

As regards this clone: The CDR3 does not end in the conserved phenylalanine or tryptophan, so this is likely a read error. Because the CDR3's place on the DNA is in doubt, the DNA is left out and the CDR3 is given as listed by TCRdb. The rearrangement joins TRBV6-1 to TRBJ2-7; the table's D call, TRBD2, has no DNA check behind it. Termini included, the CDR3 measures 9 amino acids. CDR1 is MNHNS, CDR2 SASEGT, per germline. The CDR3 loop is CASSYSERG.

This clone was detected only once. The CDR3 is CASSQGSEAFF. Written as DNA, the CDR3 is TGTGCCAGTAGCCAGGGCTCCGAAGCTTTCTTT. The V and J genes are TRBV19 and TRBJ1-1, with D tentatively TRBD1 (5 bases). V was clipped by 6 bases and J by 8 bases, with 10 bases between them. Germline V gives CDR1 LNHDA, CDR2 SQIVND (reference sequence). The CDR3 has 11 residues.

The rearrangement uses TRBV4-1 and TRBJ1-4; maybe TRBD1 (5 bases). Germline CDR1 is MGHRA and CDR2 is YSYEKL. The CDR3 extends over 15 amino acids. V lost 3 bases and J 4 bases, leaving 12 bases between the germline ends. CDR3 protein: CASSQGQGLNEKLFF. The DNA for the CDR3 is TGCGCCAGCAGCCAGGGCCAGGGACTTAATGAAAAACTGTTTTTT.

The chain employs TRBV28 and TRBJ1-2; D gene uncertain. Germline CDR1 reads MDHEN; CDR2 reads SYDVKM. This CDR3 comprises 12 residues. V lost 3 bases and J lost 4, with 6 bases in between. The CDR3 DNA is TGTGCCAGCAGTTTCCCCACCTATGGCTACACCTTC. The encoded protein is CASSFPTYGYTF.

This clone has more than one count but fewer than ten. The chain couples TRBV20-1 to TRBJ2-5, with TRBD2 identical over 8 bases. CDR3 length: 11 residues. Germline V gives CDR1 DFQATT, CDR2 SNEGSKA (reference sequence). The CDR3, as DNA: TGCAGCGGGGGGGCCGAGGAGACCCAGTACTTC. This encodes CSGGAEETQYF.

This clone was picked up one time. The chain is built from TRBV29-1 and TRBJ2-1; D may be TRBD2 (5 bases). The germline V gene encodes CDR1 SQVTM and CDR2 ANQGSEA. The CDR3 is 11 amino acids. The CDR3 nucleotides read TGCGCCAGTCGGGAAAGAAATGAGCAGTTCTTC. Residues: CASRERNEQFF.

The CDR3 loop reads CASSGGRSNQPQHF. Written as DNA, the CDR3 is TGTGCCAGCAGTGGGGGACGGAGCAATCAGCCCCAGCATTTT. This chain uses TRBV28 with TRBJ1-5; a weak D match, TRBD1 (5 bases). V was cut by 5 bases and J by 1 base, with 9 bases left in between. The CDR3 contains 14 residues. CDR1 is MDHEN, CDR2 SYDVKM, per germline.

The genes are TRBV2 and TRBJ2-7; 7 nucleotides line up with TRBD1. J was trimmed by 0 bases and V by 6 bases; bases with no gene match: 5. CDR1 and CDR2 from the germline V gene are SNHLY and FYNNEI. The CDR3 has 14 residues. The CDR3 sequence: CASRSGTDSYEQYF. In DNA form, the CDR3 reads TGTGCCAGCAGGTCCGGGACAGACTCCTACGAGCAGTACTTC.

The CDR3 here is CASSLPEAVGQFF. CDR3 sequence (DNA): TGTGCCAGCAGCCTGCCCGAGGCAGTTGGGCAGTTCTTC. This chain uses TRBV7-2 with TRBJ2-1; D is undetermined. The CDR3 contains 13 residues. Germline V gene lookup returns CDR1 SGHTA and CDR2 FQGNSA. The ends were cut back, 5 bases at V and 12 bases at J, with 17 bases in the middle.

V gene TRBV9 combines with J gene TRBJ2-3; D is perhaps TRBD2 (6 bases). Germline V CDR1 and CDR2: SGDLS, YYNGEE. The CDR3 runs to 14 residues. Trimming took off 0 bases at V and 6 bases at J, with 11 bases between the two ends. This chain's CDR3 is CASSVGGTGDTQYF. The CDR3 coding sequence is TGTGCCAGCAGCGTAGGTGGGACTGGGGATACGCAGTATTTT.

The rearrangement uses TRBV19 and TRBJ2-5, with TRBD1 matching over 7 bases. Trimming at V came to 5 bases and at J to 2 bases, leaving 5 bases not matched to a gene. CDR3 size: 14 residues. Germline V gives CDR1 LNHDA, CDR2 SQIVND (reference sequence). The CDR3 loop reads CASSWPGQQETQYF. The CDR3 DNA reads TGTGCCAGTAGTTGGCCGGGACAGCAAGAGACCCAGTACTTC.

The chain employs TRBV5-1 and TRBJ1-1; D might be TRBD1 (5 bases). Per germline, CDR1 SGHRS and CDR2 YFSETQ. Trimming took off 4 bases at V and 1 base at J, with 23 bases between the two ends. CDR3 length: 18 amino acids. The chain's CDR3 is CASSVVAGGATRNTEAFF. Here the CDR3 DNA reads TGCGCCAGCAGCGTAGTGGCGGGGGGTGCTACTCGGAACACTGAAGCTTTCTTT.

The chain joins TRBV7-8 to TRBJ1-3; D is unclear. This CDR3 spans 17 amino acids. Germline V gene lookup returns CDR1 SGHVS and CDR2 FQNEAQ. Trimming took off 5 bases at V and 0 bases at J, with 17 bases between the two ends. CDR3 bases: TGTGCCAGCAGCCTGTTCGTCGACCGAGCCTCTGGAAACACCATATATTTT. This sequence encodes CASSLFVDRASGNTIYF.

This clone has only one observation. The chain has TRBV14 and TRBJ2-5; the match to TRBD1 covers 12 bases. CDR1 is SGHDN and CDR2 is FVKESK in the germline V gene. The CDR3 sequence is 17 residues long. The J segment lost 6 bases and the V segment lost 1 base, leaving 9 bases of the junction unmatched. CDR3 nucleotides: TGTGCCAGCAGCCAAGGTTACCGGGACAGGGGGCGAAAGACCCAGTACTTC. This encodes CASSQGYRDRGRKTQYF. The entire variable domain, with the rest obtained from reference TRBV14 and TRBJ2-5, is as follows: EAGVTQFPSHSVIEKGQTVTLRCDPISGHDNLYWYRRVMGKEIKFLLHFVKESKQDESGMPNNRFLAERTGGTYSTLKVQPAELEDSGVYFCASSQGYRDRGRKTQYFGPGTRLLVL.